Listed here is a single T cell receptor beta chain. Its antigen is not yet known. Base qualities are not provided; no much larger clone lies one nucleotide away. This entry is derived from a study of blood T cells in healthy people across ages (dated by TCRdb to about 2015). For the study in its entirety: In model experiments, template switching captured about one uniquely barcoded TCR beta cDNA molecule for every two T cells. To track age-related changes in TCR beta repertoire diversity, the study relied on deep sequencing normalized with unique cDNA molecular identifiers. The donors were split into four age groups: young (average about 16 years), middle-aged (around 40), aged (more than 55) and long-lived (over 75). Donors of different ages were randomly distributed across sequencing lanes to avoid experimental bias. Using the same blood draw, the study looked at two additional independent replicas of 1 million unique cDNA reads for two donors, one aged 18 to 30 and the other aged 80 or older.

Libraries were constructed by 5' RACE. This sample was sequenced with an Illumina HiSeq 2500. A second PCR of about 6 to 11 cycles was performed with a sample-barcoded 5' primer and a J-beta primer mix. A template-switch 5' adaptor carrying 12 random nucleotides introduced a unique molecular identifier onto each TCR beta cDNA molecule. Each sample yielded at least 2.5 million CDR3-containing paired-end reads. First-strand cDNA was synthesized from all RNA with the Mint cDNA synthesis kit, primed by a TRBC-specific oligonucleotide. Following uracil-DNA glycosylase treatment, a first 18-cycle PCR with universal primers M1SS and BC2_uni_R was performed on all cDNA. The authors' analysis ran thus. Each sample was normalized by randomly selecting 1 million high-quality reads, each carrying a distinct molecular identifier. Reads with shared molecular identifiers were discarded instead of being binned into consensus sequences. CDR3 identification, clonotype clustering and error correction used MiTCR with a Q25 quality threshold and the strictest error-elimination algorithm. A nonparametric unseen species model with Euler transformation was used to estimate lower-bound total TCR beta diversity. Through fastp at Q25 and MiXCR, TCRdb rebuilt clones from the public reads, retaining in-frame beta chains. All rows with the same CDR3 protein become a single entry with the most common DNA and genes. The V and J calls and clone size are TCRdb's, not the authors'. The sample table shows approximately 850,000 distinct CDR3 sequences, and 58% are seen once. Of the sample, around 20% is held by the ten largest clones.

The 39 donors, aged 6 to 90 years, were systemically healthy Caucasian individuals from Russia. Each donor gave 8 to 10 milliliters of peripheral blood, collected into EDTA-treated Vacutainer tubes. Ficoll-Paque density-gradient centrifugation was used to isolate PBMCs, with at least 6.5 million per sample. Trizol reagent was used to extract total RNA from PBMCs, with at least 5.5 micrograms per sample. For every donor, flow cytometry on a PBMC aliquot measured the percentage of naive CD45RAhigh/CD27high T cells. According to the germline V gene, CDR1 reads SNHLY and CDR2 reads FYNNEI. V and J are truncated by 3 bases and 0 bases respectively, leaving an intervening sequence of 9 bases. The CDR3, cysteine through phenylalanine, is 16 amino acids long. Only CDR3 DNA remains: 48 bases, in frame from the first base. Broad study findings and their caveats: There was a strong correlation between observed TCR beta diversity and the percentage of naive T cells measured by flow cytometry. The CMV infection status of donors was not known, potentially confounding age-related changes in expanded clonotypes. Total diversity estimates from one million sequenced T cells were considered lower bounds and underestimates. Compared with the aged group, the long-lived group had more naive CD4+ T cells, fewer expanded clones and increased TCR diversity, a pattern suggesting age selection. As age increased, observed TCR beta diversity per million T cells dropped in a roughly linear way, and a significant reduction was already evident by age approximately 40. Since profiling was done on bulk unsorted PBMCs, naive and antigen-experienced compartments could not be conclusively compared.

Sequencing was performed on blood. The V and J segments used are TRBV2 and TRBJ1-6; a confident D gene designation cannot be given. The TCR originated in a man aged 30 to 39 in good health. The CDR3 in this case is CASSDSESSYNSPLHF. The DNA is as follows: TGTGCCAGCAGTGATTCAGAGAGCTCCTATAATTCACCCCTCCACTTT. The full variable domain, with segments outside the CDR3 supplied by the reference TRBV2 and TRBJ1-6 proteins, appears as EPEVTQTPSHQVTQMGQEVILRCVPISNHLYFYWYRQILGQKVEFLVSFYNNEISEKSEIFDDQFSVERPDGSNFTLKIRSTKLEDSAMYFCASSDSESSYNSPLHFGNGTRLTVT.